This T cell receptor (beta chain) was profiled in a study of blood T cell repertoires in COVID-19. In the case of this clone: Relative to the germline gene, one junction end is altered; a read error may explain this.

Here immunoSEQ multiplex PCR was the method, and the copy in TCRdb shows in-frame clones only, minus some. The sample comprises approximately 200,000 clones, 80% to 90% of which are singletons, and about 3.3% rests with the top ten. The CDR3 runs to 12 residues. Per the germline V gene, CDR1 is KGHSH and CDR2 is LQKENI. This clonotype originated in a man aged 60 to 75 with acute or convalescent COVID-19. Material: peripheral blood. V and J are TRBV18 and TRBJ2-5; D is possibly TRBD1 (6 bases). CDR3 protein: CASSPGSGTRHF. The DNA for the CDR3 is TGTGCCAGCTCACCAGGATCCGGGACAAGGCACTTC.